Sequencing of this TCR beta chain was carried out in a study of cytomegalovirus exposure and HLA in healthy donors. On this clone: Other DNA variants within this sample encode the same CDR3.

This table comes from immunoSEQ multiplex PCR, and its TCRdb copy is limited to in-frame clones, with some not included. Among tens of thousands of clones listed, 85% were seen once. The clonotype comes from a man between 25 and 39 years old in good health and CMV-seronegative. Material for sequencing was PBMCs.

The CDR3 region is CASSTPGYEQYF. The CDR3 nucleotides read TGTGCCAGTAGTACCCCAGGGTACGAGCAGTACTTC. The chain couples TRBV19 to TRBJ2-7; D is perhaps TRBD1 (5 bases). The V gene lost 4 bases and the J gene lost 4 bases, with 8 bases spanning the gap. CDR1 is LNHDA and CDR2 is SQIVND in the germline V gene (reference sequence). The CDR3 totals 12 residues.